This T cell receptor beta chain stems from a study of shared clonotypes between healthy human individuals (dated by TCRdb to 2019 to 2021). With regard to the full study: A couple of women and a few men aged 18 to 49 years were included in the cohort. To estimate repertoire size and how much clonotypes are shared between individuals, the study performed deep sequencing of blood TCR repertoires from a handful of healthy adults. For each donor, three plates each were used for CD4 naive and CD4 memory, two plates were used for CD8 naive, and one plate was used for CD8 memory. Leukapheresis yielded between about 0.94 and 9 billion PBMCs per donor. Libraries were prepared and TCR repertoires were sequenced by different laboratories using diverse techniques, in order to increase sequencing depth and limit assay-specific biases.

On this clone: This receptor's antigen is unknown. Base qualities are not provided; no much larger clone lies one nucleotide away.

Overall study outcomes, separate from this receptor: Even with the large sequencing depth, rarefaction of the sorted-subset datasets indicated that sequencing was incomplete. Pairwise subsampling led to the expectation that sequencing depth would affect the degree of clonotype sharing among donors. Sampling was restricted to blood, and TCR repertoires in tissue are likely to differ from TCR repertoires in blood. Higher generation probabilities were observed for clonotypes shared by all four sorted-subset donors than for non-shared clonotypes. Approximately 5% of naive CD4, 3.5% of naive CD8, approximately 2% of memory CD4, and 0.4% of memory CD8 clonotypes were shared across several donors. The small number of donors limited the genetic and exposure-history diversity represented. Estimated clonotype richness was generally larger for naive than for memory subsets.

TCR CDR3 regions were amplified from genomic DNA by multiplex PCR using the deep immunoSEQ assay. Extracted genomic DNA from each cell subset was spread evenly across all wells of several immunoSEQ 96-well plates, with each plate serving as a replicate. For sorted subsets, each replicate PCR was loaded with roughly 200 ng genomic DNA, equivalent to approximately 33,000 T cell genomes. Purified libraries were measured with a Qubit 3.0 fluorometer, size-checked on a Bioanalyzer 2100, and measured again with the KAPA Library Quantification kit. Each immunoSEQ 96-well plate was sequenced on its own single-read 150-cycle Illumina NextSeq 550 flow cell. The original pipeline was this. Because the immunoSEQ output included only junctional sequences and no quality scores, the filtering could not be the same as the filtering used for full-length reads. To assign V/J genes and CDR3, sequences were annotated using PyIR, a Python wrapper for IgBLAST v1.9, with IMGT germline references. Reads were filtered out if the reads had weak V/J assignments (E-value above 1e-6), no CDR3, stop codons, out-of-frame junctions, or ambiguous translated residues. V3J clonotypes were defined as sequences sharing the same inferred V gene, J gene, and CDR3 amino acid sequence. The percentage overlap between two repertoires was calculated by dividing the number of shared unique clonotypes by the size of the smaller repertoire. RTK rarefaction, the Chao1 estimator, and Recon v2.1 estimates of unobserved clonotypes were used to assess repertoire richness. Generation probabilities were computed with OLGA for all TCRbeta clonotypes obtained by the gDNA method from a few donors. As stored in TCRdb, this immuneACCESS dataset retains in-frame rearrangements with V and J assigned. A fraction of the clones does not appear; measured against another copy, unresolved V genes explain less than half of the discrepancy, and the remainder lacks a known reason. V and J calls and clone size are copied from that table; D and trimming were computed from the DNA. This sample comprises about 2.3 million clones, 85% to 95% of them detected only once. The top ten clonotypes cover around 0.4% of the sample.

The donors were healthy, HIV-negative adults with no recently reported acute infections or vaccinations. Every donor was a Caucasian adult residing in Nashville, Tennessee, USA. CD4+ T cells were enriched by magnetic negative selection; naive cells were then positively selected on CD45RA, and the negative fraction formed the memory subset. After blood collection by leukapheresis, PBMCs were isolated using Ficoll-Histopaque density gradient centrifugation and then cryopreserved in the vapor phase of liquid nitrogen. Purity and quantity of every magnetically sorted T cell population were checked by analytical flow cytometry. Genomic DNA was isolated from each sorted fraction and quantified by UV absorbance on a Nanodrop 2000c. Sequencing was done on a sample of naive CD4+ T cells from PBMCs. The cell subset or site label, as the study defines it: CD45RA+ positively selected. This TCR was sampled from a man between 18 and 35 years old in good health. Some clones in this sample may be carry-over from other donors' samples.

At the DNA level, the sequence is TGTGCCAGCAGCAATGGACAGCCTGGAAACACCATATATTTT. Its amino acids are CASSNGQPGNTIYF. Recombination linked TRBV11-2 to TRBJ1-3, with TRBD1 as a weak D call on 6 bases. CDR3 length: 14 amino acids, cysteine to phenylalanine. Only CDR3 DNA is held: 42 bases, read in frame from base 1. CDR1 is given as SGHAT and CDR2 as FQNNGV, both from the germline V gene. The V and J ends are trimmed by 5 bases and 2 bases, leaving 10 bases between them.